This T cell receptor beta chain was captured by sequencing in a study of blood T cell repertoires in COVID-19. Study overall: Researchers got acute and convalescent COVID-19 samples from the United States, Italy and Spain. T cells, B-cell-depleted T cells, or PBMCs provided the cDNA or gDNA that served as material.

Per the study methods: Counts of nucleated cells, estimated from reference gene primer amplification, were obtained. TCRdb keeps only in-frame clones here, not all; method: immunoSEQ multiplex PCR. Clonal size and the V and J genes are those of that table, whereas D and trimming came from the DNA. The sample lists about 86,000 clones; over 70% were seen once. Trimming removed 3 bases from V and 14 bases from J; junction bases left unmatched: 13. The CDR3 covers 15 residues. From germline, CDR1 is KGHSH and CDR2 LQKENI. The sample comprised peripheral blood. This clonotype was sampled from a woman older than 75 with active or convalescent COVID-19. This chain joins TRBV18 and TRBJ2-1; 10 bases map to TRBD1. In nucleotides, the CDR3 is TGTGCCAGCTCACCCTCTGGGACAGGGGCCCTCCCGGAGTTCTTC. Amino acid sequence: CASSPSGTGALPEFF.